The present T cell receptor beta chain was sequenced within a study of T-cell reconstitution after alpha-beta-depleted transplantation in children. As it was prepared, the TCRbeta library received unique molecular identifiers. TCRdb used MiXCR to reprocess the PCR reads, holding one entry per CDR3 protein. The repertoire holds roughly 100,000 distinct CDR3 sequences, with approximately 6% as singletons. Study-wide points: The high TCRbeta diversity at day 60 in some patients came from surviving recipient T cells and thymic progenitors. Counts and diversity of T cells one year after transplant came mostly from newly produced T cells. There were reportedly several hundred expanded graft clones from which alpha-beta T cells came about two months after transplant.

Worth noting for this clonotype: Its cognate antigen is unknown.

The TCR comes from a female patient aged 2-9 years who had a stem cell transplant for Fanconi anemia, so the T cells may come from the graft donor. The sample was PBMCs, mostly from graft donor cells, taken 60 days after TCRalphabeta/CD19-depleted stem cell transplant.

This CDR3 reads CSARLTGGKMYEQYF. Here the CDR3 DNA reads TGCAGTGCTAGACTAACAGGGGGCAAAATGTACGAGCAGTACTTC. The V and J genes are TRBV20-1 and TRBJ2-7; 9 bases match TRBD1. The CDR3 length is 15 residues. V dropped 2 bases and J dropped 4; count of bases not matched to a gene: 9. Germline-derived CDR1 and CDR2 are DFQATT and SNEGSKA (reference sequence).